These 21 T cell receptor beta chains originate from one sample sequenced in a study of shared clonotypes between healthy human individuals. TCRdb keeps only in-frame clones here, not all; method: immunoSEQ multiplex PCR. The sample consists of about 2 million clones, about 94% of them appearing once. Naive CD8 populations comprised CD45RO-negative cells positively selected for CCR7, excluding terminally differentiated effector memory CD45RA+ cells. Input material: naive CD8+ T cells sorted from blood. These receptors originate from a man aged 18 to 29 in good health.

In its sample, this clone was seen many times. The chain employs TRBV27 and TRBJ2-1; the D gene is possibly TRBD2 (6 bases). Germline V CDR1 and CDR2: MNHEY, SMNVEV (reference sequence). There are 16 residues in the CDR3. The ends were cut back, 5 bases at V and 6 bases at J, with 20 bases in the middle. The CDR3 bases are TGTGCCAGCAGTATCACCGGGACCCGGGGGACCAATGAGCAGTTCTTC. It translates to CASSITGTRGTNEQFF.

The chain couples TRBV11-1 to TRBJ2-5; 10 bases are shared with TRBD1. The CDR3 length is 18 residues. V trimming: 6 bases; J trimming: 0 bases; junction bases outside the gene matches: 13. CDR1 and CDR2 (germline): SGHAT, FQDESV (reference sequence). CDR3 loop: CASRLGTGEKGNQETQYF. DNA of the CDR3: TGTGCCAGCAGGCTTGGGACAGGGGAGAAGGGAAACCAAGAGACCCAGTACTTC.

CDR3 in amino acids: CASSPDFGVPDTQYF. Here the CDR3 DNA reads TGTGCCAGCAGTCCGGACTTTGGAGTGCCAGATACGCAGTATTTT. The rearrangement uses TRBV6-5 and TRBJ2-3; a weak D match, TRBD2 (5 bases). The CDR3 is made up of 15 amino acids. Trimming took 5 bases from V and 4 from J, leaving 16 bases between them. CDR1 and CDR2 from the germline V gene are MNHEY and SVGAGI.

The chain combines TRBV6-1 with TRBJ2-7; TRBD1 might be the D (6 bases). V was cut by 11 bases and J by 3 bases, with 14 bases left in between. CDR1 is MNHNS and CDR2 is SASEGT in the germline V gene. The CDR3 loop spans 12 amino acids. The CDR3 loop reads CAAKTGNYEQYF. CDR3 DNA: TGTGCCGCTAAGACAGGAAACTACGAGCAGTACTTC.

This chain uses TRBV4-1 with TRBJ2-1; 7 bases agree with TRBD1. The V segment lost 0 bases and the J segment 3 bases; nucleotides outside the gene matches: 5. CDR3 size: 16 residues. CDR1 and CDR2 from the germline V gene are MGHRA and YSYEKL. The DNA of the CDR3 is TGCGCCAGCAGCCAAGAGAGGGGGCTAGTCTACAATGAGCAGTTCTTC. As protein: CASSQERGLVYNEQFF.

This chain links TRBV4-3 with TRBJ2-2; the match to TRBD2 covers 12 bases. V trimming: 0 bases; J trimming: 4 bases; junction bases outside the gene matches: 3. Germline values: CDR1 LGHNA, CDR2 YSLEER. This CDR3 spans 17 amino acids. The DNA of the CDR3 is TGCGCCAGCAGCCAAGATCCTAGCGGGAGGGCCACCGGGGAGCTGTTTTTT. It yields the protein CASSQDPSGRATGELFF.

As concerns this clone: Other nucleotide sequences in the sample specify the same CDR3. The J gene is TRBJ2-7, the V gene TRBV11-2; D might be TRBD1 (5 bases). The CDR3 is 14 amino acids. Germline values: CDR1 SGHAT, CDR2 FQNNGV. Trimming removed 2 bases at V and 2 bases at J, with 10 bases between. DNA for the CDR3: TGTGCCAGCAGCTTACGCACAGGCACCTACGAGCAGTACTTC. It specifies CASSLRTGTYEQYF.

The chain links TRBV4-1 to TRBJ2-3; D gene unclear. Germline assignment: CDR1 MGHRA and CDR2 YSYEKL. There are 16 residues in the CDR3. Trimming shortened V by 0 bases and J by 0 bases, and 10 bases separated the two germline ends. CDR3 sequence reads: CASSQESSRSTDTQYF. Here the CDR3 DNA reads TGCGCCAGCAGCCAAGAGTCCAGCCGGAGCACAGATACGCAGTATTTT.

The chain uses TRBV6-1 and TRBJ1-1; the D gene is possibly TRBD1 (5 bases). Germline V CDR1 and CDR2: MNHNS, SASEGT. The CDR3 consists of 15 residues. Trimming removed 1 base at V and 5 bases at J, with 14 bases between. Here the CDR3 reads CASSEGWTLGTEAFF. The CDR3 region has the DNA TGTGCCAGCAGTGAAGGGTGGACACTAGGGACTGAAGCTTTCTTT.

The chain couples TRBV4-1 to TRBJ1-3; no clear D. Germline-derived CDR1 and CDR2 are MGHRA and YSYEKL. The V gene lost 10 bases and the J gene lost 0 bases, with 10 bases spanning the gap. This CDR3 is 13 amino acids long. The DNA of the CDR3 is TGCGCCACCCGACATGTCTCTGGAAACACCATATATTTT. Its protein product is CATRHVSGNTIYF.

The sample holds a few counts of this clone. V usage is TRBV7-8 and J usage is TRBJ1-2, with 9 bases aligning to TRBD1. The CDR3 totals 19 residues. The germline V gene has CDR1 SGHVS and CDR2 FQNEAQ. V dropped 0 bases and J dropped 4; count of bases not matched to a gene: 15. The CDR3 sequence is CASSLAGRDRDRLGYGYTF. CDR3 nucleotides: TGTGCCAGCAGCTTAGCCGGTCGGGACAGGGACCGCTTAGGCTATGGCTACACCTTC.

V gene TRBV13 combines with J gene TRBJ2-7; 8 bases align to TRBD1. J was trimmed by 7 bases and V by 5 bases; bases with no gene match: 13. The CDR3 length is 15 residues. Germline V gives CDR1 PRHDT, CDR2 FYEKMQ (reference sequence). CDR3: CASSIRQGFNLEQYF. As DNA, the CDR3 is TGTGCCAGCAGCATCCGACAGGGGTTTAATCTGGAGCAGTACTTC.

The chain couples TRBV5-6 to TRBJ2-5; D may match TRBD1 or TRBD2 (6 bases each). Looked up from germline, CDR1 is SGHDT and CDR2 is YYEEEE. Trimming left V 3 bases short and J 3 bases short, with 12 bases between. There are 14 residues in the CDR3. In DNA form, the CDR3 reads TGTGCCAGCAGCTCCTTCGGGGGCGAAGAGACCCAGTACTTC. It yields the protein CASSSFGGEETQYF. Complete variable domain (other parts from reference TRBV5-6 and TRBJ2-5): DAGVTQSPTHLIKTRGQQVTLRCSPKSGHDTVSWYQQALGQGPQFIFQYYEEEERQRGNFPDRFSGHQFPNYSSELNVNALLLGDSALYLCASSSFGGEETQYFGPGTRLLVL.

This clone was observed once. This chain uses TRBV6-5 with TRBJ1-1; a possible D gene is TRBD1 (5 bases). V was trimmed by 8 bases and J by 4 bases, leaving 17 bases between them. This CDR3 has 14 residues. The germline CDR1 and CDR2 sequences are MNHEY and SVGAGI. The CDR3 sequence is CASVISGEGTEAFF. CDR3 bases: TGTGCCAGCGTTATTTCGGGGGAAGGCACTGAAGCTTTCTTT.

This clone showed up just once. V usage is TRBV25-1 and J usage is TRBJ1-3, with D uncertain. CDR1 is MGHDK and CDR2 is SYGVNS in the germline V gene. This CDR3 region has 17 residues. V was trimmed by 3 bases and J by 0 bases, leaving 15 bases between them. Here the CDR3 DNA reads TGTGCCAGCAGTGATAAAACAGTGGCTCACTCTGGAAACACCATATATTTT. Encoded protein: CASSDKTVAHSGNTIYF. Full variable domain (remainder filled in from reference TRBV25-1 and TRBJ1-3): EADIYQTPRYLVIGTGKKITLECSQTMGHDKMYWYQQDPGMELHLIHYSYGVNSTEKGDLSSESTVSRIRTEHFPLTLESARPSHTSQYLCASSDKTVAHSGNTIYFGEGSWLTVV.

J is TRBJ2-3 and V is TRBV10-3; D is unresolved. Germline-derived CDR1 and CDR2 are ENHRY and SYGVKD. V was cut by 0 bases and J by 0 bases, with 7 bases left in between. This CDR3 is 15 amino acids long. CDR3 nucleotides: TGTGCCATCAGTGAGTCGTCCCATAGCACAGATACGCAGTATTTT. It encodes CAISESSHSTDTQYF.

This chain links TRBV6-5 with TRBJ2-1, with 7 positions matching TRBD2. The CDR3 spans 13 residues. CDR1 is MNHEY and CDR2 is SVGAGI in the germline V gene. V lost 5 bases, J lost 6 bases, and 4 bases stayed unmatched. CDR3 in DNA: TGTGCCAGCAGTGACGGACTAGTCAATGAGCAGTTCTTC. Translation: CASSDGLVNEQFF.

This rearrangement joins TRBV4-1 to TRBJ1-4, with D possibly being TRBD1 (5 bases). V was clipped by 6 bases and J by 8 bases, with 16 bases between them. CDR1 is MGHRA and CDR2 is YSYEKL in the germline V gene. CDR3 length: 14 amino acids. CDR3 in amino acids: CASRRGRGPEKLFF. The CDR3 DNA is TGCGCCAGCAGACGTGGCCGGGGCCCCGAAAAACTGTTTTTT.

This clone was detected only once. This rearrangement joins TRBV28 to TRBJ2-5, with 15 bases aligning to TRBD2. V gave up 5 bases and J gave up 5 bases; unmatched junction bases: 9. CDR3 length: 17 residues. In germline, CDR1 is MDHEN, CDR2 SYDVKM. CDR3 loop: CASSARTSGGAWETQYF. The DNA of the CDR3 is TGTGCCAGCAGTGCCAGGACTAGCGGGGGGGCTTGGGAGACCCAGTACTTC.

The J gene is TRBJ1-5, the V gene TRBV6-1; D gene unclear. V lost 6 bases to trimming and J lost 0 bases, with 9 bases between them. Germline CDR1 is MNHNS and CDR2 is SASEGT. The CDR3 runs to 14 residues. The CDR3 coding sequence is TGTGCCAGCAGCTACACCCTTAGCAATCAGCCCCAGCATTTT. Protein product: CASSYTLSNQPQHF.

The CDR3 is CASSDNAVTNYGYTF. CDR3 DNA: TGTGCCAGCAGTGATAATGCGGTTACCAACTATGGCTACACCTTC. This rearrangement joins TRBV27 to TRBJ1-2; D is undetermined. Looked up from germline, CDR1 is MNHEY and CDR2 is SMNVEV (reference sequence). Deletions cut 5 bases from V and 2 bases from J, with 15 bases between. The CDR3 is 15 residues long.